Following are 18 T cell receptor beta chains from one sample sequenced in a study of shared clonotypes between healthy human individuals. Profiled with immunoSEQ multiplex PCR; TCRdb holds only in-frame clones, not every one. The sample lists around 1 million clones, over 75% seen once, with about 1.5% in the top ten. The sample was memory CD4+ T cells sorted from blood. The subset here: CD45RA-negative fraction. The receptor set was obtained from a man younger than 30 in good health.

The V call is TRBV5-1, the J call TRBJ2-1; D is uncertain. From germline, CDR1 is SGHRS and CDR2 YFSETQ. V lost 0 bases, J lost 5 bases, and 9 bases lay in between. The CDR3 is made up of 14 amino acids. As DNA, the CDR3 is TGCGCCAGCAGCTTGGATTCGGGTAACAATGAGCAGTTCTTC. Its protein is CASSLDSGNNEQFF.

The chain recombines TRBV5-1 with TRBJ1-1, with D possibly TRBD1 on 5 matching bases. Looked up from germline, CDR1 is SGHRS and CDR2 is YFSETQ. The CDR3 totals 16 residues. With 0 bases removed from V and 2 bases from J, the gap between germline ends came to 14 bases. The CDR3: CASSLAVRDANTEAFF. CDR3 DNA: TGCGCCAGCAGCTTGGCGGTGCGGGACGCCAACACTGAAGCTTTCTTT.

This clone was detected many times. The chain links TRBV11-3 to TRBJ2-3; the D gene is possibly TRBD2 (6 bases). This CDR3 contains 16 residues. Trimming removed 5 bases from V and 2 bases from J, with 17 bases in between. Germline CDR1 and CDR2: SGHNT and YENEEA. The CDR3 reads CASSPGMGRDTDTQYF. The DNA of the CDR3 is TGTGCCAGCAGCCCCGGGATGGGGCGGGACACAGATACGCAGTATTTT.

The chain joins TRBV27 to TRBJ1-6; no definite D call. CDR3 length: 14 residues. The germline gives CDR1 MNHEY, CDR2 SMNVEV (reference sequence). Trimming took 5 bases from V and 6 from J, leaving 11 bases between them. This CDR3 is CASSPLGSNSPLHF. The CDR3, as DNA: TGTGCCAGCAGTCCCCTAGGCTCTAATTCACCCCTCCACTTT.

The genes are TRBV11-2 and TRBJ2-7, with TRBD2 matching 12 bases. Trimming at V came to 6 bases and at J to 3 bases, leaving 12 bases not matched to a gene. This CDR3 comprises 17 residues. Germline V CDR1 and CDR2: SGHAT, FQNNGV. As DNA, the CDR3 is TGTGCCAGCAGACAGACTAGCGGGGGACTCGCCTTCTACGAGCAGTACTTC. It specifies CASRQTSGGLAFYEQYF. Based on the CDR3 plus reference TRBV11-2 and TRBJ2-7, the full variable domain is EAGVAQSPRYKIIEKRQSVAFWCNPISGHATLYWYQQILGQGPKLLIQFQNNGVVDDSQLPKDRFSAERLKGVDSTLKIQPAKLEDSAVYLCASRQTSGGLAFYEQYFGPGTRLTVT.

V is TRBV7-2 and J is TRBJ1-6; 7 positions match TRBD1. This CDR3 has 14 residues. CDR1 is SGHTA, CDR2 FQGNSA, per germline. V was pared by 4 bases and J by 10 bases, with 7 bases of the junction left unmatched. CDR3 loop: CASSSGQARSPLHF. The CDR3 coding sequence is TGTGCCAGCAGCTCCGGACAGGCCCGATCACCCCTCCACTTT.

The chain uses TRBV6-1 and TRBJ2-7, with D tentatively TRBD2 (5 bases). This CDR3 is built from 15 residues. V was shortened by 2 bases and J by 3 bases, with 14 bases between the two germline ends. CDR1 and CDR2 from the germline V gene are MNHNS and SASEGT. For the CDR3, the DNA is TGTGCCAGCAGTGAACAGGCGGGTGGATACTACGAGCAGTACTTC. Its translation is CASSEQAGGYYEQYF.

This clone is a singleton in its sample. The chain uses TRBV5-1 and TRBJ2-7; D may be TRBD1 or TRBD2 (5 bases each). The CDR3 sequence is 13 residues long. The V end lost 0 bases, the J end lost 7 bases, and 11 bases lay between the germline ends. Germline V gene sequence: CDR1 SGHRS, CDR2 YFSETQ. The CDR3 DNA reads as TGCGCCAGCAGCTTGGTCCCCGAGGGGGAGCAGTACTTC. This encodes CASSLVPEGEQYF. The full variable domain, with the rest looked up from reference TRBV5-1 and TRBJ2-7, is KAGVTQTPRYLIKTRGQQVTLSCSPISGHRSVSWYQQTPGQGLQFLFEYFSETQRNKGNFPGRFSGRQFSNSRSEMNVSTLELGDSALYLCASSLVPEGEQYFGPGTRLTVT.

The chain uses TRBV6-1 and TRBJ2-1; perhaps TRBD1 as D (5 bases). Trimming removed 8 bases at V and 8 bases at J, with 19 bases between. This CDR3 comprises 14 residues. CDR1 is MNHNS, CDR2 SASEGT, per germline. The CDR3 spells CASRARQGNDEQFF. The DNA of the CDR3 is TGTGCCAGCCGGGCTAGGCAGGGTAATGATGAGCAGTTCTTC.

Only a few counts were recorded for this clone. The rearrangement links TRBV10-1 to TRBJ2-3, with D possibly being TRBD1 (5 bases). V was shortened by 4 bases and J by 1 base, with 9 bases between the two germline ends. CDR1 and CDR2 (germline): WNHNN, SYGVQD (reference sequence). The CDR3 has 14 residues. This CDR3 is CASSGGTRTDTQYF. CDR3 bases: TGCGCCAGCAGTGGGGGCACCCGCACAGATACGCAGTATTTT.

The chain is built from TRBV11-2 and TRBJ2-3; D is unresolved. Between the trimmed V and J ends, which lost 0 bases and 4 bases, there was a span of 8 bases. The CDR3 contains 14 residues. The germline V gene has CDR1 SGHAT and CDR2 FQNNGV. The CDR3 here is CASSLDPLSDTQYF. CDR3 DNA: TGTGCCAGCAGCTTAGATCCCCTTTCAGATACGCAGTATTTT.

The chain is built from TRBV5-8 and TRBJ2-7, with 9 bases identical to TRBD1. The germline CDR1 and CDR2 sequences are SGHTS and YDEGEE. The trim removed 5 bases at V and 6 bases at J, leaving 6 bases unmatched. The CDR3 extends over 13 amino acids. The CDR3 nucleotides read TGTGCCAGCAGGAGGACAGGGGTTGGCGAGCAGTACTTC. Residues: CASRRTGVGEQYF.

The table lists this clone with a count of one. V is TRBV5-8 and J is TRBJ1-2; D is unresolved. CDR1 is SGHTS, CDR2 YDEGEE, per germline. CDR3 length: 13 residues. V dropped 1 base and J dropped 7 bases, with 11 bases sitting between them. Here the CDR3 DNA reads TGTGCCAGCAGCTTGCACGGCTCTGGTGGCTACACCTTC. Amino acid sequence: CASSLHGSGGYTF.

The chain joins TRBV7-3 to TRBJ2-7, with D perhaps TRBD1 or TRBD2 (5 bases each). V was cut by 1 base and J by 7 bases, with 20 bases left in between. Per germline, CDR1 SGHTA and CDR2 FQGTGA. The CDR3 has 16 amino acids. CDR3 nucleotide sequence: TGTGCCAGCAGCTTAATATCCGGGACCAAACTATGGGAGCAGTACTTC. It codes for CASSLISGTKLWEQYF.

This clone was observed once. This chain links TRBV18 with TRBJ2-7, with D perhaps matching TRBD1 (6 bases). The ends were cut back, 3 bases at V and 3 bases at J, with 12 bases in the middle. The germline CDR1 and CDR2 sequences are KGHSH and LQKENI. There are 14 residues in the CDR3. CDR3 sequence: CASSPDRTGYEQYF. CDR3 nucleotides: TGTGCCAGCTCACCCGACAGGACGGGCTACGAGCAGTACTTC.

This clone occurred a few times. This chain joins TRBV11-2 and TRBJ2-3, with 11 bases aligning to TRBD2. CDR3 length equals 14 residues. V trimming: 5 bases; J trimming: 6 bases; junction bases outside the gene matches: 4. The germline gives CDR1 SGHAT, CDR2 FQNNGV. This CDR3 is CASSLASGRDTQYF. CDR3 nucleotide sequence: TGTGCCAGCAGCCTGGCTAGCGGGAGGGATACGCAGTATTTT.

As concerns this clone: The same CDR3 also results from other DNA sequences found in this sample. The chain uses TRBV6-5 and TRBJ2-7; 8 bases align to TRBD1. CDR3 length: 14 amino acids. CDR1 is MNHEY, CDR2 SVGAGI, per germline. The V gene end was trimmed by 6 bases and the J gene end by 2 bases; junction bases not matched to a gene: 6. CDR3 nucleotides: TGTGCCAGCAGGGGTACAGGGGGAGCCTACGAGCAGTACTTC. It codes for CASRGTGGAYEQYF.

This chain connects TRBV10-3 to TRBJ2-2; D is ambiguous. CDR1 and CDR2 from the germline V gene are ENHRY and SYGVKD. CDR3 length: 16 residues. With 6 bases removed from V and 1 base from J, the gap between germline ends came to 15 bases. CDR3 region: CAIRKTEILNTGELFF. CDR3 DNA sequence: TGTGCCATCAGGAAGACGGAAATATTGAACACCGGGGAGCTGTTTTTT.